This TCR beta chain emerged from a study of technical replicates of blood from a handful of donors. The method was immunoSEQ multiplex PCR; TCRdb's version includes in-frame clones alone and lacks a portion of them. Here the sample spans about 14,000 clones, 60% to 80% being singletons. Trimming cost V 4 bases and J 2 bases; bases outside gene matches: 8. The CDR3 runs 14 residues. CDR1 and CDR2 from the germline V gene are SQVTM and ANQGSEA. Sequencing input: PBMCs. This clonotype originated in a human donor in good health. The rearrangement uses TRBV29-1 and TRBJ2-7, with TRBD2 matching 7 bases. CDR3 bases: TGCAGCGTTGGGGAGGGGCAGTCAGCCTACGAGCAGTACTTC. This sequence encodes CSVGEGQSAYEQYF.